The 30 T cell receptor beta chains below all came from one sample that was sequenced in a study of Graves' ophthalmopathy and Graves' hyperthyroidism. Amplified TCR beta CDR3 regions were obtained using RNA transcripts as template. RT-PCR with HTBI primers came first, then second-round multiplex PCR. TCRdb independently ran MiXCR on the multiplex PCR reads; one entry per CDR3 protein. Among around 670,000 distinct CDR3 sequences listed, 35% to 50% were seen once. Input material: peripheral blood. The origin of the receptors is an adult man with Graves' ophthalmopathy.

The chain carries TRBV2 and TRBJ1-2; tentatively, D is TRBD1 (5 bases). Trimming stripped 4 bases from V and 3 bases from J, with 18 bases between. Germline V CDR1 and CDR2: SNHLY, FYNNEI. The CDR3 sequence is 16 residues long. CDR3 in DNA: TGTGCCAGCAGTGTGGGGGTACCTGAAGCTTACTATGGCTACACCTTC. Its translation: CASSVGVPEAYYGYTF.

This clonotype was recorded at least ten times. This chain links TRBV7-8 with TRBJ1-2; D unresolved. CDR1 is SGHVS, CDR2 FQNEAQ, per germline. Trimming took 0 bases from V and 3 from J, leaving 8 bases between them. This CDR3 contains 14 residues. CDR3 nucleotides: TGTGCCAGCAGCTTAGCGCTGCAGGACTATGGCTACACCTTC. Its translation: CASSLALQDYGYTF.

This rearrangement joins TRBV7-1 to TRBJ1-5; tentative D call: TRBD1 (5 bases). TRBV7-1 is an ORF; its function is uncertain. The CDR3 covers 16 residues. Trimming removed 8 bases from V and 0 bases from J, with 17 bases in between. CDR3 DNA sequence: TGTGCCAGCTCCACCAGCGGAGGACATAGCAATCAGCCCCAGCATTTT. Translated, it gives CASSTSGGHSNQPQHF.

This chain uses TRBV24-1 with TRBJ1-5; TRBD1 might be the D (5 bases). This CDR3 contains 15 residues. The germline CDR1 and CDR2 sequences are KGHDR and SFDVKD. With 0 bases removed from V and 5 bases from J, the gap between germline ends came to 10 bases. Here the CDR3 reads CATSDLLAGDQPQHF. For the CDR3, the DNA is TGTGCCACCAGTGATTTGCTGGCGGGGGATCAGCCCCAGCATTTT.

A note on this clonotype: One junction end disagrees with the germline gene, perhaps due to a read error. The rearrangement joins TRBV10-2 to TRBJ1-4, with 7 bases lining up with TRBD1. The CDR3 contains 16 residues. The germline gives CDR1 WSHSY, CDR2 SAAADI. The CDR3 sequence: CASRRQGRATNEKLFF. The CDR3 nucleotides read TGTGCCAGCAGGCGACAGGGACGAGCAACTAATGAAAAACTGTTTTTT.

This clonotype was detected ten times or more. The rearrangement uses TRBV25-1 and TRBJ2-7, with 11 bases aligning to TRBD1. Germline V CDR1 and CDR2: MGHDK, SYGVNS. The CDR3 totals 15 residues. The J segment lost 4 bases and the V segment lost 3 bases, leaving 5 bases of the junction unmatched. CDR3 in DNA: TGTGCCAGCAGTGATTGGACAGGGGGCGGGTACGAGCAGTACTTC. The encoded protein is CASSDWTGGGYEQYF.

In this sample, this clonotype turned up many times. The genes are TRBV15 and TRBJ1-2; no definite D call. Germline lookup yields CDR1 LNHNV and CDR2 YYDKDF (reference sequence). Trimming removed 0 bases at V and 6 bases at J, with 11 bases between. This CDR3 spans 14 amino acids. CDR3 bases: TGTGCCACCAGCAGAGATCGACGAGCAGATGGCTACACCTTC. The encoded protein is CATSRDRRADGYTF.

The gene calls are TRBV7-9 and TRBJ1-2, with TRBD1 as a possible D gene (5 bases). This CDR3 is 16 amino acids long. Trimming removed 1 base at V and 6 bases at J, with 18 bases between. Germline V gene lookup returns CDR1 SEHNR and CDR2 FQNEAQ (reference sequence). The CDR3 DNA is TGTGCCAGCAGCTTAGATTACGGGTCAGGGAAGGATGGCTACACCTTC. It yields the protein CASSLDYGSGKDGYTF.

V is TRBV7-8 and J is TRBJ1-6; D unclear. CDR3 length: 14 amino acids. V lost 5 bases and J 4 bases, leaving 9 bases between the germline ends. CDR1 and CDR2 from the germline V gene are SGHVS and FQNEAQ. The DNA of the CDR3 is TGTGCCAGCAGCCCCCGAGGTTATAATTCACCCCTCCACTTT. Translated, it gives CASSPRGYNSPLHF.

In its sample, this clonotype was seen many times. This rearrangement joins TRBV7-2 to TRBJ1-3, with D hard to call. This CDR3 spans 17 amino acids. V lost 2 bases, J lost 1 base, and 15 bases lay in between. CDR1 is SGHTA, CDR2 FQGNSA, per germline. CDR3: CASSLLGAKGSGNTIYF. The CDR3 region has the DNA TGTGCCAGCAGCTTATTGGGTGCGAAGGGATCTGGAAACACCATATATTTT.

The genes are TRBV24-1 and TRBJ1-5; D is possibly TRBD1 (5 bases). Germline assignment: CDR1 KGHDR and CDR2 SFDVKD. Trimming pared 11 bases from V and 5 bases from J, leaving 18 bases between. The CDR3 has 14 amino acids. CDR3 in amino acids: CASSSGGDYQPQHF. CDR3 nucleotides: TGTGCCAGCAGCTCCGGGGGGGATTATCAGCCCCAGCATTTT.

The chain links TRBV6-2 or TRBV6-3 to TRBJ1-1; 8 nucleotides line up with TRBD1. This CDR3 has 17 amino acids. Trimming at V came to 0 bases and at J to 4 bases, leaving 10 bases not matched to a gene. CDR1 and CDR2 (germline): MNHEY, SVGEGT. DNA for the CDR3: TGTGCCAGCAGTTACTCCAGGACAGGGAAGGGAGGCACTGAAGCTTTCTTT. It codes for CASSYSRTGKGGTEAFF.

The chain carries TRBV10-3 and TRBJ2-7; D is tentatively TRBD1 or TRBD2 (5 bases each). The CDR3 totals 14 residues. The ends were cut back, 10 bases at V and 4 bases at J, with 20 bases in the middle. The germline CDR1 and CDR2 sequences are ENHRY and SYGVKD. CDR3 nucleotide sequence: TGTGCCAGCAGGCCGGGACCTAATCTATACGAGCAGTACTTC. Translating gives CASRPGPNLYEQYF.

This clonotype is deemed medium-sized. The chain uses TRBV25-1 and TRBJ1-1, with D hard to call. Trimming took 1 base from V and 4 from J, leaving 10 bases between them. The CDR3 loop spans 14 amino acids. Germline CDR1 MGHDK, CDR2 SYGVNS. The CDR3 is CASSELKVGTEAFF. The CDR3 bases are TGTGCCAGCAGTGAATTGAAGGTGGGCACTGAAGCTTTCTTT. The whole variable domain, remainder taken from reference TRBV25-1 and TRBJ1-1, is EADIYQTPRYLVIGTGKKITLECSQTMGHDKMYWYQQDPGMELHLIHYSYGVNSTEKGDLSSESTVSRIRTEHFPLTLESARPSHTSQYLCASSELKVGTEAFFGQGTRLTVV.

The chain has TRBV24-1 and TRBJ1-4, with 10 bases identical to TRBD1. Unmatched junction bases numbered 3, after V lost 4 bases and J lost 8 bases. CDR3 length: 14 amino acids. The germline V gene encodes CDR1 KGHDR and CDR2 SFDVKD. DNA of the CDR3: TGTGCCACCAGTGAAGGGACAGGGGCCGAAAAACTGTTTTTT. Amino acid sequence: CATSEGTGAEKLFF.

The chain links TRBV6-4 to TRBJ2-5, with 8 bases that match TRBD1. V trimming: 11 bases; J trimming: 4 bases; junction bases outside the gene matches: 3. Germline assignment: CDR1 MRHNA and CDR2 SNTAGT. This CDR3 comprises 11 residues. CDR3: CAQGAGETQYF. The CDR3 bases are TGTGCCCAGGGGGCAGGAGAGACCCAGTACTTC.

The rearrangement joins TRBV2 to TRBJ2-5; 10 nucleotides match TRBD2. The V and J ends lost 4 bases and 4 bases, in that order; junction bases with no gene match: 12. Looked up from germline, CDR1 is SNHLY and CDR2 is FYNNEI. The CDR3 is made up of 17 amino acids. The CDR3 loop reads CASSATGASGSIETQYF. The CDR3 bases are TGTGCCAGCAGTGCGACAGGGGCTAGCGGGAGTATAGAGACCCAGTACTTC. Full variable domain (rest looked up from reference TRBV2 and TRBJ2-5): EPEVTQTPSHQVTQMGQEVILRCVPISNHLYFYWYRQILGQKVEFLVSFYNNEISEKSEIFDDQFSVERPDGSNFTLKIRSTKLEDSAMYFCASSATGASGSIETQYFGPGTRLLVL.

This clonotype was detected a few times. Being one base from a much bigger clone, this may be a read error. The rearrangement uses TRBV7-9 and TRBJ2-7, with D possibly being TRBD2 (5 bases). CDR3 size: 11 residues. Germline V lookup: CDR1 SEHNR, CDR2 FQNEAQ (reference sequence). The DNA of the CDR3 is TGTGCCAGCGGCTTAGCGCACGAGCAGTACTTC. Protein product: CASGLAHEQYF.

The chain has TRBV20-1 and TRBJ2-5; D gene uncertain. CDR3 length: 13 amino acids. The ends were cut back, 0 bases at V and 5 bases at J, with 10 bases in the middle. From germline, CDR1 is DFQATT and CDR2 SNEGSKA (reference sequence). The CDR3 sequence is CSARDVRRETQYF. For the CDR3, the DNA is TGCAGTGCTAGAGACGTCAGAAGGGAGACCCAGTACTTC.

The count of this clonotype is one. The genes are TRBV7-6 and TRBJ2-7; tentative D call: TRBD2 (6 bases). Trimming took 5 bases from V and 1 from J, leaving 18 bases between them. CDR1 and CDR2 (germline): SGHVS, FNYEAQ. This CDR3 contains 16 residues. Written as DNA, the CDR3 is TGTGCCAGCAGCCGTGATTCCGGGACTCGTTCCTACGAGCAGTACTTC. As protein: CASSRDSGTRSYEQYF.

V gene TRBV5-1 combines with J gene TRBJ2-5; no definite D call. There are 15 residues in the CDR3. CDR1 and CDR2 (germline): SGHRS, YFSETQ. V was trimmed by 0 bases and J by 1 base, leaving 10 bases between them. The CDR3 nucleotides are TGCGCCAGCAGCTTGGGACCGAATCCCCAAGAGACCCAGTACTTC. Protein sequence: CASSLGPNPQETQYF.

Comments on this clonotype: A much larger clonotype is one base distant, so this may be a read error. The conserved closing phenylalanine or tryptophan is absent in this CDR3, likely reflecting a read error. J is TRBJ2-5 and V is TRBV7-9, with 7 bases aligning to TRBD1. Germline V lookup: CDR1 SEHNR, CDR2 FQNEAQ (reference sequence). The CDR3 spans 14 residues. The CDR3 DNA reads as TGTGCTAGCAGCTCAACAGGGGCTTCAGAGACCCAGTACTGC. This encodes CASSSTGASETQYC.

With regard to this clonotype: A read error may account for a junction end that differs from germline. This chain uses TRBV7-9 with TRBJ2-5; no definite D call. Germline V gene lookup returns CDR1 SEHNR and CDR2 FQNEAQ (reference sequence). The CDR3 covers 14 residues. CDR3 bases: TGCGCCAGCAGCCAGGCGTTGGGCCGAGGGACCCAGTACTTC. Its protein is CASSQALGRGTQYF.

The chain links TRBV29-1 to TRBJ1-2; no firm D call. Germline CDR1 is SQVTM and CDR2 is ANQGSEA. Trimming stripped 8 bases from V and 8 bases from J, with 15 bases between. This CDR3 has 11 amino acids. CDR3 DNA sequence: TGCAGCAGTGACGCCGGTTCCGGCTACACCTTC. Its translation: CSSDAGSGYTF.

The gene calls are TRBV20-1 and TRBJ2-7, with 8 bases fitting TRBD2. Losses at the gene ends were 6 bases for V and 0 bases for J; bases not matched to a gene: 10. The germline CDR1 and CDR2 sequences are DFQATT and SNEGSKA (reference sequence). The CDR3 is 15 residues long. The chain's CDR3 is CSAKDTSGSSYEQYF. CDR3 sequence (DNA): TGCAGTGCCAAAGATACTAGCGGAAGCTCCTACGAGCAGTACTTC.

This clonotype was recorded many times. V and J are TRBV19 and TRBJ1-1; D gene ambiguous. Germline V gene sequence: CDR1 LNHDA, CDR2 SQIVND (reference sequence). The CDR3 sequence is 12 residues long. Trimming cost V 10 bases and J 4 bases, with 13 bases left between them. The CDR3 region is CATQGPGTEAFF. CDR3 in DNA: TGTGCCACCCAAGGACCTGGCACTGAAGCTTTCTTT.

Ten or more counts support this clonotype. This chain connects TRBV11-2 to TRBJ1-2; no definite D call. The CDR3 is 16 amino acids. Germline lookup yields CDR1 SGHAT and CDR2 FQNNGV. The germline V and J ends were trimmed by 4 bases and 2 bases, with 17 bases remaining between them. The CDR3 loop reads CASSYSDLRVNYGYTF. The CDR3 DNA is TGTGCCAGCAGCTACTCCGACTTACGAGTAAACTATGGCTACACCTTC.

The chain is built from TRBV29-1 and TRBJ1-1; the D gene is possibly TRBD1 (6 bases). CDR3 length equals 15 residues. Trimming removed 7 bases from V and 1 base from J, with 19 bases in between. Germline lookup yields CDR1 SQVTM and CDR2 ANQGSEA. For the CDR3, the DNA is TGCAGCGCCAGCAGTGACCAGGGGTGGAACACTGAAGCTTTCTTT. As protein: CSASSDQGWNTEAFF.

Comment on this clonotype: A single base separates this from a much larger clone, so it may be a read error. The chain recombines TRBV20-1 with TRBJ1-1; a possible D gene is TRBD1 (5 bases). CDR3 length equals 13 residues. In germline, CDR1 is DFQATT, CDR2 SNEGSKA (reference sequence). The CDR3 DNA sequence: TGCGGTGCTAGGGACCCGCGGAACACTGAAGCTTTCTTT. This codes for CGARDPRNTEAFF.

Comment on this clonotype: A read error is possible here, since a much larger clone lies one base away. The chain couples TRBV7-9 to TRBJ2-1; D is unresolved. The ends were cut back, 5 bases at V and 10 bases at J, with 18 bases in the middle. The CDR3 covers 14 residues. Germline V lookup: CDR1 SEHNR, CDR2 FQNEAQ (reference sequence). DNA of the CDR3: TGTGCCAGCAGCCCTCCGGGTCGGGCCTACGAGCAGTTCTTC. Its translation is CASSPPGRAYEQFF.